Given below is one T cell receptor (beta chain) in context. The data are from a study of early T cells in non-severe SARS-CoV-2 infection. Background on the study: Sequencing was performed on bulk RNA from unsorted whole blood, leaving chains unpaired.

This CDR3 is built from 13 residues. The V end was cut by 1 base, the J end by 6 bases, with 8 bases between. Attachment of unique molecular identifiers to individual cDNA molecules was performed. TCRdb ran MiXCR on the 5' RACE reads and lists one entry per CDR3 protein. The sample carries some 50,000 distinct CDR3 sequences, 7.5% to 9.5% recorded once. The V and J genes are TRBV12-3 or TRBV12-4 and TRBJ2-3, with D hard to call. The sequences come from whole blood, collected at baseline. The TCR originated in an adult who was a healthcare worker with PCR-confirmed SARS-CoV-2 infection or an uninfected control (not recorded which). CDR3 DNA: TGTGCCAGCAGTTTAGAGGTGGCGGATACGCAGTATTTT. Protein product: CASSLEVADTQYF.